Listed below are T cell receptor beta chains from one sample, sequenced in a study of technical replicates of blood from several donors. Data came from immunoSEQ multiplex PCR; TCRdb stores just in-frame clones and leaves some out. The data show about 74,000 clones, about 95% seen once. The material sequenced was T cells isolated from PBMCs. Receptors originate from a human donor in good health. Both conserved end residues are part of each CDR3. A D gene is named only where the DNA matches it firmly. Only some rows state a clone size, as once, few, many or a class for expanded clones.

v_gene	j_gene	d_gene	len	abundance	CDR3nt	CDR3aa
TRBV9	TRBJ1-3	-	16	-	TGTGCCAGCAGCGTAGGGATGTTGGGGGGTGGAAACACCATATATTTT	CASSVGMLGGGNTIYF
TRBV9	TRBJ2-7	TRBD2	15	-	TGTGCCAGCAGCCTAAGCGGGAGCAGCTCCTACGAGCAGTACTTC	CASSLSGSSSYEQYF
TRBV19	TRBJ1-1	TRBD1	13	-	TGTGCCAGTAGTATAAACCAGGGGGCTGAAGCTTTCTTT	CASSINQGAEAFF
TRBV28	TRBJ1-1	TRBD1	15	-	TGTGCCAGCAGTCCCAAGGGACAGGGGAACACTGAAGCTTTCTTT	CASSPKGQGNTEAFF
TRBV27	TRBJ2-2	TRBD2	15	-	TGTGCCAGCACGAGCGGGAGCTCGGACACCGGGGAGCTGTTTTTT	CASTSGSSDTGELFF
TRBV29-1	TRBJ2-5	-	13	-	TGCAGCGTTTCCCGCCGGGGAGGTGAGACCCAGTACTTC	CSVSRRGGETQYF
TRBV5-5	TRBJ2-7	TRBD2	15	-	TGTGCCAGCAGCTTGAGGGCTAGCGGAGCCTACGAGCAGTACTTC	CASSLRASGAYEQYF
TRBV7-9	TRBJ2-5	TRBD2	16	-	TGTGCCAGCAGCTTACTCCGACTAGCGGGGGGCGGGGCCCAGTACTTC	CASSLLRLAGGGAQYF
TRBV29-1	TRBJ2-5	TRBD1	14	-	TGCAGCGTGGGACAGGGGCGCGGAAAAGAGACCCAGTACTTC	CSVGQGRGKETQYF
TRBV28	TRBJ2-3	-	12	-	TGTGCCAGCAGTTTTGTACGGGATACGCAGTATTTT	CASSFVRDTQYF
TRBV6-5	TRBJ1-1	TRBD1	13	few	TGTGCCAGCAGAACAGGGGTGAACACTGAAGCTTTCTTT	CASRTGVNTEAFF
TRBV4-1	TRBJ2-7	-	16	-	TGCGCCAGCAGCCAAGCTCTCAGGGGCAGCTCCTACGAGCAGTACTTC	CASSQALRGSSYEQYF
TRBV28	TRBJ1-1	TRBD1	14	-	TGTGCCAGCTTTACAGGGGAATTGATCACTGAAGCTTTCTTT	CASFTGELITEAFF
TRBV30	TRBJ2-7	-	12	-	TGTGCCTGGGCGGCCTCTTCCTACGAGCAGTACTTC	CAWAASSYEQYF
TRBV7-9	TRBJ2-7	TRBD1	14	-	TGTGCCAGCAGTACCGGGACAGGGGGATACGAGCAGTACTTC	CASSTGTGGYEQYF
TRBV7-8	TRBJ1-4	-	13	-	TGTGCCAGCAGCTTAGGAAACAGAGAAAAACTGTTTTTT	CASSLGNREKLFF
TRBV7-9	TRBJ1-5	-	12	-	TGTGCCAGCAGCTTAGGAGGTCAGCCCCAGCATTTT	CASSLGGQPQHF
TRBV5-5	TRBJ2-1	TRBD2	16	-	TGTGCCAGCAGCCCTACCCCCACTAGCGAGAGGAATGAGCAGTTCTTC	CASSPTPTSERNEQFF
TRBV29-1	TRBJ2-1	TRBD2	15	-	TGCAGCGTTGAGGTTGGGCTAGCGGTCGGCAATGAGCAGTTCTTC	CSVEVGLAVGNEQFF
TRBV10-3	TRBJ1-6	TRBD1	15	-	TGTGCCATCAGTAAGACAGGGGGAGATAATTCACCCCTCCACTTT	CAISKTGGDNSPLHF
TRBV2	TRBJ1-2	-	15	-	TGTGCCAGCCTGCGGGGGAGCAACTCTAACTATGGCTACACCTTC	CASLRGSNSNYGYTF
TRBV7-6	TRBJ1-1	-	17	-	TGTGCCAGCAGCTTAGCGGTGACAGCTCCCAGGGACACTGAAGCTTTCTTT	CASSLAVTAPRDTEAFF
TRBV14	TRBJ2-1	TRBD2	17	-	TGTGCCAGCAGCCAAGATAGGGCGGGGGGGGTTTACAATGAGCAGTTCTTC	CASSQDRAGGVYNEQFF
TRBV6-5	TRBJ2-1	TRBD2	14	-	TGTGCCAGCAGTAGGACTAGCGGATACAATGAGCAGTTCTTC	CASSRTSGYNEQFF
TRBV5-6	TRBJ2-1	TRBD2	19	-	TGTGCCAGCAGCTTCCCCCTGCTAGTCGGAGCGGGGACTAACAATGAGCAGTTCTTC	CASSFPLLVGAGTNNEQFF
TRBV10-3	TRBJ2-7	-	12	-	TGTGCCATCAGCTTTAAAGAGGGTGAGCAGTACTTC	CAISFKEGEQYF
TRBV5-1	TRBJ2-2	-	15	-	TGCGCCAGCAGCCCCGGACTATTAATCACCGGGGAGCTGTTTTTT	CASSPGLLITGELFF
TRBV5-1	TRBJ1-1	TRBD1	17	-	TGCGCCAGCAGCCCGGGACAGGGTCGGTCAATTTACACTGAAGCTTTCTTT	CASSPGQGRSIYTEAFF
TRBV13	TRBJ2-7	TRBD1	16	-	TGTGCCAGCAGCTTAGGAGGGGGCACAAGCTCCTACGAGCAGTACTTC	CASSLGGGTSSYEQYF
TRBV6-1	TRBJ2-7	TRBD1	13	few	TGTGCCAGCGGGGGACAGGGCCGCTACGAGCAGTACTTC	CASGGQGRYEQYF
TRBV6-5	TRBJ2-7	TRBD2	15	-	TGTGCCAGCAGTTCCCGGACTAGCGGGGATTACGAGCAGTACTTC	CASSSRTSGDYEQYF
TRBV5-1	TRBJ1-1	TRBD1	15	-	TGCGCCAGCAGCATACAGGGGTGGGCCGACACTGAAGCTTTCTTT	CASSIQGWADTEAFF
TRBV6-1	TRBJ1-5	-	13	-	TGTGCCAGTAGAAACAGGTTTGGGCAGCCCCAGCATTTT	CASRNRFGQPQHF
TRBV29-1	TRBJ2-7	TRBD1	13	-	TGCAGCGTTGGCCGGGACAGGGGGCTTGAGCAGTACTTC	CSVGRDRGLEQYF
TRBV27	TRBJ2-1	TRBD2	14	-	TGTGCCAGCAGTTTATCGACTAGCGGGACGGACAGAGTCTTC	CASSLSTSGTDRVF
TRBV6-4	TRBJ2-1	-	13	-	TGTGCCAGCAGTGACTCCACTAGGGATGAGCAGTTCTTC	CASSDSTRDEQFF
TRBV4-1	TRBJ1-4	-	13	-	TGCGCCAGCAGTTGGACAGTAGGTGAAAAACTGTTTTTT	CASSWTVGEKLFF
TRBV29-1	TRBJ1-1	-	13	-	TGCAGCGTTAACCAGGGGATGAACACTGAAGCTTTCTTT	CSVNQGMNTEAFF
TRBV5-1	TRBJ1-1	-	15	-	TGCGCCAGCAGCTTGGAACCGGGGGTTGAGACTGAAGCTTTCTTT	CASSLEPGVETEAFF
TRBV14	TRBJ1-1	-	17	-	TGTGCCAGCAGCCAAGTAGGGGCCGGGGCGGGATGGACTGAAGCTTTCTTT	CASSQVGAGAGWTEAFF
TRBV9	TRBJ2-5	-	16	-	TGTGCCAGCAGCGGATCGACAGGCAAATACCAAGAGACCCAGTACTTC	CASSGSTGKYQETQYF
TRBV6-4	TRBJ1-2	-	19	-	TGTGCCAGCAGTGACTCGCCTCTCTTCGGCGGGGCGGACGAAGGCGGCTACACCTTC	CASSDSPLFGGADEGGYTF
TRBV30	TRBJ2-7	-	11	-	TGTGCCTGGAGTGGGTGGAGCTCGCAGTACTTC	CAWSGWSSQYF
TRBV14	TRBJ2-6	-	14	-	TGTGCCAGCAGCCTTATCGCTGGGGCCAACGTCCTGACTTTC	CASSLIAGANVLTF
TRBV7-9	TRBJ1-5	TRBD1	15	few	TGTGCCAGCAGCCTGGGACAGGGGGCAGGTCAGCCCCAGCATTTT	CASSLGQGAGQPQHF
TRBV21-1	TRBJ2-7	-	15	-	TGTGCCAGCAGCACTTACAGGGGTCTCGGCTACGAGCAGTACTTC	CASSTYRGLGYEQYF